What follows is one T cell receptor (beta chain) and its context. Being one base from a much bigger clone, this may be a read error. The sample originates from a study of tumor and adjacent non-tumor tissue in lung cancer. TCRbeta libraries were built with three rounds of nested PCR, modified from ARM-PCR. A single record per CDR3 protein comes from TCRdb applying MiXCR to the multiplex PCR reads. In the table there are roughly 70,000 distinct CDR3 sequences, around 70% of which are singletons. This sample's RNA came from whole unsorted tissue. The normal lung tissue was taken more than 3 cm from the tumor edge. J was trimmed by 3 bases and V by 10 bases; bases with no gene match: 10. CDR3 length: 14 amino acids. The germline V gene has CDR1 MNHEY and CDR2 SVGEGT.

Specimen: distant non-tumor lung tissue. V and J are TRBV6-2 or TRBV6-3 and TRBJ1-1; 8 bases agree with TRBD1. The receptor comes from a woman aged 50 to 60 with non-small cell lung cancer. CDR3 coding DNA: TGTGCCACCACACAGGACAGGGATGACACTGAAGCTTTCTTT. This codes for CATTQDRDDTEAFF.